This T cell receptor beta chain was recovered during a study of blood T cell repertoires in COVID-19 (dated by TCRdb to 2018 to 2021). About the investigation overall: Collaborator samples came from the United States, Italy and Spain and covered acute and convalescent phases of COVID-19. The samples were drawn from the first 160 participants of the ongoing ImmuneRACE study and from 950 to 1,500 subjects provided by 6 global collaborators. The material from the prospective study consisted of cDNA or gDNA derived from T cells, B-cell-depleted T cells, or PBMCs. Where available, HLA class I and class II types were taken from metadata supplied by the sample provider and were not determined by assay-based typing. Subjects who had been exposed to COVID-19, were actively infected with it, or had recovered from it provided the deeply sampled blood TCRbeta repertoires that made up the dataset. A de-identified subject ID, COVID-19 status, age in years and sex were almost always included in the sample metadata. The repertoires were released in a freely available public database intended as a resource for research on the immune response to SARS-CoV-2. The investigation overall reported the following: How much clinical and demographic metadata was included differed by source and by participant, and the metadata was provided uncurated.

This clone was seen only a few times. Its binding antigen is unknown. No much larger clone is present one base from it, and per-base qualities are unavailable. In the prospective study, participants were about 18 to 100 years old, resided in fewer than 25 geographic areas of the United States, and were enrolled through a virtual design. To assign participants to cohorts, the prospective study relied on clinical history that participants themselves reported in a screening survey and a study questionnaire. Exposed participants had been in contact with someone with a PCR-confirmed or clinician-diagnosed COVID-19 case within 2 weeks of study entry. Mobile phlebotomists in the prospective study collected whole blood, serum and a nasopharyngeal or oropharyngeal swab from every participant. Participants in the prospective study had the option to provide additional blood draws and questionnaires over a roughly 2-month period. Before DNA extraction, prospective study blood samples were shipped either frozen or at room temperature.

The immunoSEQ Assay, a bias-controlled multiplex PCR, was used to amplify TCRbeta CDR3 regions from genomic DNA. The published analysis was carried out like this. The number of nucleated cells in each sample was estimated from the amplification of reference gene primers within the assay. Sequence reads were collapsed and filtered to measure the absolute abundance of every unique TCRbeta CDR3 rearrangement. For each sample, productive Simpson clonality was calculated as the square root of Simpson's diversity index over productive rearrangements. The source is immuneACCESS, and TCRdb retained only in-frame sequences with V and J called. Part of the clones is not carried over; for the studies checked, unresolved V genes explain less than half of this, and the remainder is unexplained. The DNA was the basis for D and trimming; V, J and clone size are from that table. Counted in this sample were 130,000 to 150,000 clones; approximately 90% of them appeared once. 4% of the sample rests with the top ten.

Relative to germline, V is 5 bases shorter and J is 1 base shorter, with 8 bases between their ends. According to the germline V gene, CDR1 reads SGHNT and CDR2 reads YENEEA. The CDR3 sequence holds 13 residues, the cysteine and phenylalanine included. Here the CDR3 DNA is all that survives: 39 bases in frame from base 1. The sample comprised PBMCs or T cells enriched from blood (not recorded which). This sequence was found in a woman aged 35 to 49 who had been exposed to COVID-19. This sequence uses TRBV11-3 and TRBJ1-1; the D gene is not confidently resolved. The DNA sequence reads TGTGCCAGCAGCCAAACAGCGAACACTGAAGCTTTCTTT. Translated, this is CASSQTANTEAFF.